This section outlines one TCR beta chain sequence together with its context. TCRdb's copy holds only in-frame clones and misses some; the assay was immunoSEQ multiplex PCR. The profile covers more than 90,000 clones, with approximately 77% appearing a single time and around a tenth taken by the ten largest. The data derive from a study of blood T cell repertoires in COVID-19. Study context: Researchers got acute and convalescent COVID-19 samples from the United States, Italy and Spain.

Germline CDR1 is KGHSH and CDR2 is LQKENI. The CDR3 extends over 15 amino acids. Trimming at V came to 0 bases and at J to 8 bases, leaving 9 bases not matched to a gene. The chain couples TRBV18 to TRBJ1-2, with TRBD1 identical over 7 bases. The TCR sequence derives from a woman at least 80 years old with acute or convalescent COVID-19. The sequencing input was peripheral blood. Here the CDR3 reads CASSPPTGRSYGYTF. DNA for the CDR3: TGTGCCAGCTCACCACCGACAGGGAGGAGTTACGGCTACACCTTC.